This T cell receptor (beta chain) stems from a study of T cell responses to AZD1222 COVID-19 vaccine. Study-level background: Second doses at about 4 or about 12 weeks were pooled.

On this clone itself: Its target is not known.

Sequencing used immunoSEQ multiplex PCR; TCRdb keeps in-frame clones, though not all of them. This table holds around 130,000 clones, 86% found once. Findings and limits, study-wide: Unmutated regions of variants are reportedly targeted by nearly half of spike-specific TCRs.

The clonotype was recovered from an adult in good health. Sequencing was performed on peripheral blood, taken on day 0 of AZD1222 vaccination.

The CDR3 bases are TGTGCCAGCAGCTTTGGGGCCCAGCCCCAGCATTTT. This encodes CASSFGAQPQHF. The chain has TRBV7-9 and TRBJ1-5; D possibly corresponds to TRBD1 (5 bases). The germline V gene has CDR1 SEHNR and CDR2 FQNEAQ (reference sequence). The V end was cut by 3 bases, the J end by 7 bases, with 7 bases between. The CDR3 runs to 12 residues. Variable domain in full (rest from reference TRBV7-9 and TRBJ1-5): DTGVSQNPRHKITKRGQNVTFRCDPISEHNRLYWYRQTLGQGPEFLTYFQNEAQLEKSRLLSDRFSAERPKGSFSTLEIQRTEQGDSAMYLCASSFGAQPQHFGDGTRLSIL.